The 16 T cell receptor beta chains in this list originate from one sample, sequenced in a study of CD8+CD57+ T cells in acquired aplastic anemia. Genomic DNA provided the template from which TCR beta VDJ and CDR3 profiles were obtained. TCRdb re-called the reads through MiXCR, storing one row per CDR3 protein. The sample lists under 350,000 distinct CDR3 sequences, 45% to 70% seen once, with around 8% in the top ten. The sample was sorted CD4+, CD8+, or CD8+CD57+ T cells (not recorded which) from PBMCs. The receptor set was obtained from a human donor with severe aplastic anemia or a healthy control (not recorded which).

A single count supports this clonotype. Relative to the germline gene, one junction end is altered; a read error may explain this. The chain's CDR3 is CATAQIAGGEQYF. Here the CDR3 DNA reads TGCGCCACCGCTCAGATAGCGGGAGGCGAGCAGTACTTC. This chain links TRBV24-1 with TRBJ2-7, with TRBD2 matching 10 bases. Looked up from germline, CDR1 is KGHDR and CDR2 is SFDVKD. The CDR3 loop spans 13 amino acids.

Ten or more counts support this clonotype. The chain links TRBV6-1 to TRBJ1-5; 7 nucleotides agree with TRBD1. V lost 2 bases, J lost 5 bases, and 3 bases stayed unmatched. CDR3 length: 14 amino acids. The germline gives CDR1 MNHNS, CDR2 SASEGT. This chain's CDR3 is CASSELQGHQPQHF. The CDR3 nucleotides read TGTGCCAGCAGTGAACTACAGGGGCATCAGCCCCAGCATTTT.

This clonotype was counted at least ten times. The genes are TRBV7-3 and TRBJ1-1; D not resolved. The V gene's germline CDR1 is SGHTA and CDR2 FQGTGA. This CDR3 region has 13 residues. The V end lost 5 bases, the J end lost 0 bases, and 7 bases lay between the germline ends. This CDR3 reads CASSKLLNTEAFF. The CDR3 DNA reads as TGTGCCAGCAGCAAGCTCCTGAACACTGAAGCTTTCTTT.

The gene calls are TRBV5-4 and TRBJ2-5; 14 nucleotides match TRBD2. Germline CDR1 SGHNT, CDR2 YYREEE (reference sequence). This CDR3 has 17 residues. The V gene end was trimmed by 4 bases and the J gene end by 4 bases; junction bases not matched to a gene: 9. CDR3 loop: CASSMGGLAGEGETQYF. The CDR3 coding sequence is TGTGCCAGCAGCATGGGGGGACTAGCGGGGGAAGGAGAGACCCAGTACTTC.

This clonotype turned up a few times. The chain joins TRBV20-1 to TRBJ2-1; 8 bases map to TRBD2. V shed 3 bases and J 6 bases; nucleotides not matched to a gene: 4. CDR1 is DFQATT, CDR2 SNEGSKA, per germline (reference sequence). This CDR3 is 13 amino acids long. In DNA form, the CDR3 reads TGCAGTGCTAGGGAGGGGACTAGCAATGAGCAGTTCTTC. Its translation is CSAREGTSNEQFF.

The chain is built from TRBV30 and TRBJ2-2; TRBD1 is a possible D gene (6 bases). The CDR3 sequence is 14 residues long. Trimming pared 8 bases from V and 2 bases from J, leaving 15 bases between. CDR1 and CDR2 (germline): GTSNPN, SVGIG (reference sequence). The CDR3 reads CAVQGPINTGELFF. The DNA of the CDR3 is TGTGCCGTACAGGGTCCAATAAACACCGGGGAGCTGTTTTTT.

This clonotype occurred many times. The rearrangement links TRBV11-2 to TRBJ2-7; no clear D gene. Germline V gene lookup returns CDR1 SGHAT and CDR2 FQNNGV. This CDR3 region has 14 residues. The V end lost 2 bases, the J end lost 1 base, and 9 bases lay between the germline ends. The CDR3 loop is CASSLSQISYEQYF. For the CDR3, the DNA is TGTGCCAGCAGCTTATCACAGATTTCCTACGAGCAGTACTTC.

V and J are TRBV6-5 and TRBJ1-3; 8 nucleotides agree with TRBD1. V was clipped by 6 bases and J by 4 bases; unmatched bases: 8. CDR1 is MNHEY and CDR2 is SVGAGI in the germline V gene. The CDR3 is 15 amino acids. CDR3 nucleotides: TGTGCCAGCAGCCGCAGGACAGGGAGCGGAAACACCATATATTTT. As protein: CASSRRTGSGNTIYF.

Written as DNA, the CDR3 is TGTGCCAGCAGCCGACAGGGCTCCTACGAGCAGTACTTC. Translation gives CASSRQGSYEQYF. V is TRBV7-9 and J is TRBJ2-7, with 7 bases aligning to TRBD1. Trimming took 5 bases from V and 0 from J; bases not matched to a gene: 1. The CDR3 length is 13 residues. Germline V gene data show CDR1 as SEHNR and CDR2 as FQNEAQ (reference sequence).

The V call is TRBV20-1, the J call TRBJ2-1; no clear D gene. The DNA end is a closer match to TRBJ2-7, so the J assignment may be wrong. The CDR3 has 10 amino acids. CDR1 and CDR2 (germline): DFQATT, SNEGSKA (reference sequence). The chain's CDR3 is CSASPYEQYF. As DNA, the CDR3 is TGCAGTGCTAGCCCCTACGAGCAGTACTTC.

The sample holds many counts of this clonotype. The V and J genes are TRBV20-1 and TRBJ2-3; the match to TRBD1 covers 8 bases. Trimming at V came to 4 bases and at J to 3 bases, leaving 6 bases not matched to a gene. The CDR3 has 14 amino acids. From germline, CDR1 is DFQATT and CDR2 SNEGSKA (reference sequence). CDR3 DNA sequence: TGCAGTGCTACCTTTGGACAGGGAACAGATACGCAGTATTTT. Amino acids: CSATFGQGTDTQYF.

This clonotype has just a few counts. V and J are TRBV4-1 and TRBJ2-5; TRBD2 agrees at 7 bases. This CDR3 has 18 amino acids. Losses at the gene ends were 0 bases for V and 5 bases for J; bases not matched to a gene: 15. From germline, CDR1 is MGHRA and CDR2 YSYEKL. Written as DNA, the CDR3 is TGCGCCAGCAGCCAAGATCCGCCTAGTCCGGGGGGTCGGGAGACCCAGTACTTC. The encoded protein is CASSQDPPSPGGRETQYF.

This sequence joins TRBV7-2 and TRBJ1-2, with D perhaps matching TRBD1 (5 bases). Germline assignment: CDR1 SGHTA and CDR2 FQGNSA. The CDR3 is made up of 15 amino acids. Trimming pared 1 base from V and 2 bases from J, leaving 11 bases between. CDR3 in DNA: TGTGCCAGCAGCTTAGACGGACAACGGAACTATGGCTACACCTTC. Protein product: CASSLDGQRNYGYTF.

In this sample, this clonotype turned up once. V gene TRBV14 combines with J gene TRBJ1-6; D is ambiguous. Trimming took 4 bases from V and 15 from J, leaving 16 bases between them. The CDR3 extends over 13 amino acids. The germline V gene has CDR1 SGHDN and CDR2 FVKESK. The chain's CDR3 is CASSLEAGDSLHF. The CDR3 DNA sequence: TGTGCCAGCAGCCTCGAGGCGGGTGATAGCCTCCACTTT.

The rearrangement uses TRBV7-4 and TRBJ2-5; tentative D call: TRBD1 (5 bases). The V end lost 5 bases, the J end lost 1 base, and 11 bases lay between the germline ends. The CDR3 contains 14 residues. Germline assignment: CDR1 SGHVT and CDR2 SQSDAQ. The CDR3 DNA reads as TGTGCCAGCAGCGCGCAACAGGTCCAAGAGACCCAGTACTTC. This sequence encodes CASSAQQVQETQYF. The full variable domain, completed using reference TRBV7-4 and TRBJ2-5, is GAGVSQSPRYKVAKRGRDVALRCDSISGHVTLYWYRQTLGQGSEVLTYSQSDAQRDKSGRPSGRFSAERPERSVSTLKIQRTEQGDSAVYLCASSAQQVQETQYFGPGTRLLVL.

This chain links TRBV20-1 with TRBJ2-2; D unclear. The CDR3 spans 15 residues. CDR1 is DFQATT and CDR2 is SNEGSKA in the germline V gene (reference sequence). Between the trimmed V and J ends, which lost 0 bases and 2 bases, there was a span of 10 bases. The CDR3 sequence is CSARDPRGNTGELFF. In nucleotides, the CDR3 is TGCAGTGCTAGAGATCCACGCGGCAACACCGGGGAGCTGTTTTTT.